A single sample gave rise to the 12 T cell receptor beta chains below, sequenced in a study of regulatory T cells in long-lasting Graves disease. Both iRepertoire HTBI primers and Arm-PCR of CDR3 regions were used to build the TCR beta libraries. TCRdb re-analysed the multiplex PCR reads in MiXCR, keeping a single row per CDR3 protein. The data show around 340,000 distinct CDR3 sequences, less than 20% seen once. The time point was: persistent/refractory GD, antithyroid drugs over 5 years with positive TRAb. PBMC RNA was the source of the TCR library. Sequenced here: peripheral blood mononuclear cells (PBMCs), sampled when the disease was refractory, from a patient treated with antithyroid drugs. These receptors were taken from a female donor with Graves disease.

This clonotype was observed at least ten times. The chain combines TRBV6-2 or TRBV6-3 with TRBJ2-7, with 7 bases matching TRBD1. Germline V gene data show CDR1 as MNHEY and CDR2 as SVGEGT. The V segment lost 2 bases and the J segment 1 base; nucleotides outside the gene matches: 17. The CDR3 covers 19 residues. The DNA of the CDR3 is TGTGCCAGCAGTTACGCGGTTTTACCGGGACAGATAATATCCTACGAGCAGTACTTC. Translation gives CASSYAVLPGQIISYEQYF.

This sequence joins TRBV20-1 and TRBJ1-2, with 10 positions matching TRBD1. CDR1 and CDR2 (germline): DFQATT, SNEGSKA (reference sequence). This CDR3 region has 14 residues. Trimming took 1 base from V and 7 from J; bases not matched to a gene: 6. The CDR3 DNA follows: TGCAGTGCTAGAGGACAGGGGGCCGGCGGTGGCTACACCTTC. Its protein is CSARGQGAGGGYTF.

The J gene is TRBJ1-1, the V gene TRBV25-1; 10 nucleotides line up with TRBD1. The germline gives CDR1 MGHDK, CDR2 SYGVNS. V shed 4 bases and J 4 bases; nucleotides not matched to a gene: 6. The CDR3 is made up of 15 amino acids. CDR3 coding DNA: TGTGCCAGCAGTGCCCCCCGGACAGGGGGCACTGAAGCTTTCTTT. Its protein is CASSAPRTGGTEAFF.

This clonotype has more than one count but fewer than ten. Sequence at one end of the junction differs from germline and may be a read error. CDR3 nucleotides: TGTGCTAGCAGCTTAGCTTTGGGTCCCGCCGGGGAGCTGTTTTTT. This translates into CASSLALGPAGELFF. The rearrangement uses TRBV7-7 and TRBJ2-2; D gene unclear. CDR3 size: 15 residues. CDR1 and CDR2 from the germline V gene are SSHAT and FNYEAQ (reference sequence).

This clonotype was observed a handful of times. V gene TRBV18 combines with J gene TRBJ2-2; TRBD1 agrees at 10 bases. The ends lost 3 bases at V and 3 bases at J; junction bases unmatched: 1. This CDR3 has 15 amino acids. The germline gives CDR1 KGHSH, CDR2 LQKENI. CDR3 DNA sequence: TGTGCCAGCTCACCGGGGACAGGGGACACCGGGGAGCTGTTTTTT. As protein: CASSPGTGDTGELFF.

The chain carries TRBV9 and TRBJ1-2; 7 bases agree with TRBD1. The CDR3 totals 14 residues. V was clipped by 0 bases and J by 2 bases; unmatched bases: 1. Germline lookup yields CDR1 SGDLS and CDR2 YYNGEE. The CDR3 protein is CASSVGGQNYGYTF. In DNA form, the CDR3 reads TGTGCCAGCAGCGTAGGGGGACAGAACTATGGCTACACCTTC. The complete variable domain, with remaining parts taken from reference TRBV9 and TRBJ1-2, reads DSGVTQTPKHLITATGQRVTLRCSPRSGDLSVYWYQQSLDQGLQFLIQYYNGEERAKGNILERFSAQQFPDLHSELNLSSLELGDSALYFCASSVGGQNYGYTFGSGTRLTVV.

This clonotype was seen a few times. The chain combines TRBV19 with TRBJ2-5; D uncertain. Trimming shortened V by 10 bases and J by 1 base, and 7 bases separated the two germline ends. The CDR3 runs to 11 residues. In germline, CDR1 is LNHDA, CDR2 SQIVND (reference sequence). Here the CDR3 reads CATAIQETQYF. In nucleotides, the CDR3 is TGTGCCACCGCCATCCAAGAGACCCAGTACTTC. Based on the CDR3 plus reference TRBV19 and TRBJ2-5, the full variable domain is DGGITQSPKYLFRKEGQNVTLSCEQNLNHDAMYWYRQDPGQGLRLIYYSQIVNDFQKGDIAEGYSVSREKKESFPLTVTSAQKNPTAFYLCATAIQETQYFGPGTRLLVL.

This clonotype turned up a few times. The chain joins TRBV7-9 to TRBJ1-2; D ambiguous. In germline, CDR1 is SEHNR, CDR2 FQNEAQ (reference sequence). The length of the CDR3 is 16 residues. Trimming stripped 1 base from V and 3 bases from J, with 15 bases between. This CDR3 is CASSLGIGLVDYGYTF. For the CDR3, the DNA is TGTGCCAGCAGCTTAGGAATAGGCCTAGTCGACTATGGCTACACCTTC. The full variable domain, with the rest looked up from reference TRBV7-9 and TRBJ1-2, is DTGVSQNPRHKITKRGQNVTFRCDPISEHNRLYWYRQTLGQGPEFLTYFQNEAQLEKSRLLSDRFSAERPKGSFSTLEIQRTEQGDSAMYLCASSLGIGLVDYGYTFGSGTRLTVV.

This clonotype has ten or more counts. This chain joins TRBV12-3 or TRBV12-4 and TRBJ1-1; tentative D call: TRBD1 (5 bases). V shed 4 bases and J shed 5 bases, with 11 bases lying between them. The CDR3 covers 13 residues. The CDR3, as DNA: TGTGCCAGCAGTTCCCTCCGGGGGACTGAAGCTTTCTTT. This encodes CASSSLRGTEAFF.

This clonotype was counted ten times or more. The chain recombines TRBV3-1 with TRBJ1-6; D is unresolved. The CDR3 length is 16 residues. CDR1 is LGHDT, CDR2 YNNKEL, per germline (reference sequence). With 2 bases removed from V and 7 bases from J, the gap between germline ends came to 15 bases. DNA of the CDR3: TGTGCCAGCAGCCAACCCGGGGTTGGAAAGAATTCACCCCTCCACTTT. Encoded protein: CASSQPGVGKNSPLHF.

The table lists this clonotype with many counts. The chain links TRBV2 to TRBJ2-4, with a possible D match to TRBD1 (5 bases). CDR3 length: 11 amino acids. V was shortened by 3 bases and J by 13 bases, with 10 bases between the two germline ends. Per the germline V gene, CDR1 is SNHLY and CDR2 is FYNNEI. The CDR3 loop reads CASSDRALQYF. CDR3 DNA sequence: TGTGCCAGCAGTGACAGGGCCTTGCAGTACTTC. Full variable domain (rest looked up from reference TRBV2 and TRBJ2-4): EPEVTQTPSHQVTQMGQEVILRCVPISNHLYFYWYRQILGQKVEFLVSFYNNEISEKSEIFDDQFSVERPDGSNFTLKIRSTKLEDSAMYFCASSDRALQYFGAGTRLSVL.

The chain carries TRBV20-1 and TRBJ1-5, with 10 bases matching TRBD1. Germline trimming cut 6 bases from V and 5 bases from J; bases unmatched to any gene: 4. The germline V gene encodes CDR1 DFQATT and CDR2 SNEGSKA (reference sequence). The CDR3 is 13 residues long. This CDR3 reads CSAPGQGDQPQHF. The CDR3 DNA is TGCAGTGCCCCAGGACAGGGGGATCAGCCCCAGCATTTT.